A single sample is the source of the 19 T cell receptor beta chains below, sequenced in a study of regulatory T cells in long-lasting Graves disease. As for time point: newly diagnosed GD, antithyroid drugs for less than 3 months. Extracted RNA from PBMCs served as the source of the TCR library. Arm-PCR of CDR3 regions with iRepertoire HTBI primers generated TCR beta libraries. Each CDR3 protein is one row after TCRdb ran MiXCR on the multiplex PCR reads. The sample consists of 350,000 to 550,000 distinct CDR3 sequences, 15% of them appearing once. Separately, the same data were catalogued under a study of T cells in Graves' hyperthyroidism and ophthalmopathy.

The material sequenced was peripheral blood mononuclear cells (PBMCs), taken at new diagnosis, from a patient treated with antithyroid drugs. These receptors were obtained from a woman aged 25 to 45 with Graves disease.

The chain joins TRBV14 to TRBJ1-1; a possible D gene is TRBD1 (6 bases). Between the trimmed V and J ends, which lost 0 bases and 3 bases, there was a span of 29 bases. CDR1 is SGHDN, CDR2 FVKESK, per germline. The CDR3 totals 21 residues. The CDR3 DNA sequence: TGTGCCAGCAGCCAAGATGAGGGGGTCATTGTGGGGCGCGAGGAGGACACTGAAGCTTTCTTT. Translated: CASSQDEGVIVGREEDTEAFF.

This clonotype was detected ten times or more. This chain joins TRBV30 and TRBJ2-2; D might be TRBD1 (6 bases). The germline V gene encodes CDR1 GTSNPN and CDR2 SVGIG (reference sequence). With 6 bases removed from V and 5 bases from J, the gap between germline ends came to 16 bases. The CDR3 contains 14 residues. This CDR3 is CACRQAPGTGELFF. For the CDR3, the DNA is TGTGCCTGTCGACAGGCCCCGGGGACCGGGGAGCTGTTTTTT.

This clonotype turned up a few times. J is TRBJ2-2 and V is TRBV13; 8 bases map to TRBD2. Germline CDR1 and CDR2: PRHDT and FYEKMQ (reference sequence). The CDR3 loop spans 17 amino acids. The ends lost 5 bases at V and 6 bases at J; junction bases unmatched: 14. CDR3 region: CASSPQGSGMVSGELFF. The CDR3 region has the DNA TGTGCCAGCAGCCCCCAGGGTAGCGGGATGGTGTCCGGGGAGCTGTTTTTT.

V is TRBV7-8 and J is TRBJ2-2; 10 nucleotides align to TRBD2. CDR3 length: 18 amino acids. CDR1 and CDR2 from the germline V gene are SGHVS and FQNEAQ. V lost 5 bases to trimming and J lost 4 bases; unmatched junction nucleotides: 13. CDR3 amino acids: CASSLLAGAGGGTGELFF. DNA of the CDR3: TGTGCCAGCAGCCTGCTAGCGGGAGCGGGGGGTGGCACCGGGGAGCTGTTTTTT.

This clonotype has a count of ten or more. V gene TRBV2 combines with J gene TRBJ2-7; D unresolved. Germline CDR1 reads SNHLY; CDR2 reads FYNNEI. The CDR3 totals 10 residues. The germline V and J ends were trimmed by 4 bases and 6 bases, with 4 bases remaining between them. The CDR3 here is CASSGTEQYF. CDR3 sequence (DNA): TGTGCCAGCAGTGGGACCGAGCAGTACTTC.

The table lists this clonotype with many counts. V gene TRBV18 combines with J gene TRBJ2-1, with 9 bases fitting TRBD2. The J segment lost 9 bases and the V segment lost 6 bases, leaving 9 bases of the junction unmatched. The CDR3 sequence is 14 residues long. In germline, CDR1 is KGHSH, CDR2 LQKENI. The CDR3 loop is CASSPGGLAVEQFF. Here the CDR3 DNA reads TGTGCCAGCTCGCCGGGGGGACTAGCCGTTGAGCAGTTCTTC.

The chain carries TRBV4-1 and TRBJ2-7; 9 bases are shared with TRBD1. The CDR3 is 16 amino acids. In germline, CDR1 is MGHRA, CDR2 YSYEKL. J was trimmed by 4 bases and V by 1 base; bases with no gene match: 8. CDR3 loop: CASSQGPGQGLYEQYF. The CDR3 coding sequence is TGCGCCAGCAGCCAAGGTCCGGGACAGGGCTTATACGAGCAGTACTTC.

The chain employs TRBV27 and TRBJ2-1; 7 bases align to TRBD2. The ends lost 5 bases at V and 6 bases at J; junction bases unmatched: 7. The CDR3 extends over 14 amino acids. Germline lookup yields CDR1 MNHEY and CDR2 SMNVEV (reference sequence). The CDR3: CASSSAGTTNEQFF. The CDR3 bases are TGTGCCAGCAGTAGTGCCGGGACTACCAATGAGCAGTTCTTC.

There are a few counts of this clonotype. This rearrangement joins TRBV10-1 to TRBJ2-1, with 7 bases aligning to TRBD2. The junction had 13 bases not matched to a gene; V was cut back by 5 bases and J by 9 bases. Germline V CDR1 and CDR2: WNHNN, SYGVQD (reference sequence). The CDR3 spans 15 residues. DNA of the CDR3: TGCGCCAGCAGTTCCCCGGGGAGCGGGATGAGTGAGCAGTTCTTC. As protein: CASSSPGSGMSEQFF.

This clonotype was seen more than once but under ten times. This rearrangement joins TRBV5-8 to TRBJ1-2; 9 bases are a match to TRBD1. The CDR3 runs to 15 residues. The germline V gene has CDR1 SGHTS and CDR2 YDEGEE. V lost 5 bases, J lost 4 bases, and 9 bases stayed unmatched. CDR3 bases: TGTGCCAGCAGTCACACAGGGGGCGCGGTCTATGGCTACACCTTC. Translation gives CASSHTGGAVYGYTF. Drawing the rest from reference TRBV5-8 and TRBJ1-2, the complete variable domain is EAGVTQSPTHLIKTRGQQATLRCSPISGHTSVYWYQQALGLGLQFLLWYDEGEERNRGNFPPRFSGRQFPNYSSELNVNALELEDSALYLCASSHTGGAVYGYTFGSGTRLTVV.

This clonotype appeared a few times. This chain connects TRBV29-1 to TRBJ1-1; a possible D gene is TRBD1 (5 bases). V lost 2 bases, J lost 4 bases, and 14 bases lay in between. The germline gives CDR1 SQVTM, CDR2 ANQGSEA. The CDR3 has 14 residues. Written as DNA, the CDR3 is TGCAGCGTTGAAAGTCCCAGGGCCGGCACTGAAGCTTTCTTT. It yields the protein CSVESPRAGTEAFF. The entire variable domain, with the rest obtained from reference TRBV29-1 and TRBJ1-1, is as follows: SAVISQKPSRDICQRGTSLTIQCQVDSQVTMMFWYRQQPGQSLTLIATANQGSEATYESGFVIDKFPISRPNLTFSTLTVSNMSPEDSSIYLCSVESPRAGTEAFFGQGTRLTVV.

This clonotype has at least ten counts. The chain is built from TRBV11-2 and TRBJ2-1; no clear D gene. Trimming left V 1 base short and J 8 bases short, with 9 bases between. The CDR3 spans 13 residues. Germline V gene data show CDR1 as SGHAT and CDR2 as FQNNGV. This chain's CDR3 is CASSLAESDEQFF. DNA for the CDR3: TGTGCCAGCAGCTTAGCGGAGTCGGATGAGCAGTTCTTC.

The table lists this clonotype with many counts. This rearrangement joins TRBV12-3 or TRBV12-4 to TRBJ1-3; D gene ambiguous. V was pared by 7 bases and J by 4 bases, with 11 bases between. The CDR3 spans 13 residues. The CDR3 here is CASTLLLGNTIYF. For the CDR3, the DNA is TGTGCCAGCACCCTTTTGTTAGGAAACACCATATATTTT.

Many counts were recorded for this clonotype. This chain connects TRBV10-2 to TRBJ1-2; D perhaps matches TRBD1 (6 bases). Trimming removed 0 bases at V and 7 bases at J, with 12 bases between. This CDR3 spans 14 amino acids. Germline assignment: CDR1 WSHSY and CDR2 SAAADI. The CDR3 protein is CASSESMWGLGYTF. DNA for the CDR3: TGCGCCAGCAGTGAGTCGATGTGGGGGCTTGGCTACACCTTC.

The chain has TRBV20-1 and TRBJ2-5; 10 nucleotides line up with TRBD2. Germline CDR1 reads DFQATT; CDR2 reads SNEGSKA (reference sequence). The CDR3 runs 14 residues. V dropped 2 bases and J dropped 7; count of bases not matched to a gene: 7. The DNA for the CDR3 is TGCAGTGCTAGACTAGCGGGAGACACCGGGACCCAGTACTTC. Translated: CSARLAGDTGTQYF.

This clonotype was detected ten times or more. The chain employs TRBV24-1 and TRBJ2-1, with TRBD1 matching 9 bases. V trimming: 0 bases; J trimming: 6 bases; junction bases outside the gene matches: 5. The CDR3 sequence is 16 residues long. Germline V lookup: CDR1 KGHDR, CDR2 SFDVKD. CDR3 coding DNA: TGTGCCACCAGTGATTTGGGGACAGGGTCACTCAATGAGCAGTTCTTC. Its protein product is CATSDLGTGSLNEQFF.

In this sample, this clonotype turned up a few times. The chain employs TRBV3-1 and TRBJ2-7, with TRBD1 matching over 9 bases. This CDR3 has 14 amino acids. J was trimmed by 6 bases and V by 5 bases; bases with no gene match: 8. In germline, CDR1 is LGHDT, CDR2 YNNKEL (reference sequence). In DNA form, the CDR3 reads TGTGCCAGCAGCACACCGGGACAGGGCAGCGAGCAGTACTTC. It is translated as CASSTPGQGSEQYF.

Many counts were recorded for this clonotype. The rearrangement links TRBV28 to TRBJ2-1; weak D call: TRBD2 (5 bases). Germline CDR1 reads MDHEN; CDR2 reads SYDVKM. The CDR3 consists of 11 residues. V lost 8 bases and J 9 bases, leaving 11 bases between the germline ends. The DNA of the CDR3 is TGTGCCAGCTCAACTCGGGGTGAGCAGTTCTTC. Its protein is CASSTRGEQFF.

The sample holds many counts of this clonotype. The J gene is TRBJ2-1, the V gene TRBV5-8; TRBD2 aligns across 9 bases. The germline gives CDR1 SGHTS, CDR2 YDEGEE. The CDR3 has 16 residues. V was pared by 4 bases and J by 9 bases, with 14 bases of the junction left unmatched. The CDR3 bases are TGTGCCAGCAGCCCTGGTGGCATAGCGGGAGAAGGTGAGCAGTTCTTC. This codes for CASSPGGIAGEGEQFF.